This T cell receptor (beta chain) was sequenced for a study of identical twins. This clonotype was seen at least ten times. TCRdb reprocessed the 5' RACE reads via MiXCR and lists one record per CDR3 protein. The table lists approximately 240,000 distinct CDR3 sequences, around an eighth of them singletons. Germline CDR1 and CDR2: MNHEY and SVGAGI. The V gene lost 4 bases and the J gene lost 5 bases, with 9 bases spanning the gap. CDR3 length: 14 amino acids. The chain carries TRBV6-5 and TRBJ1-6; tentative D call: TRBD1 (5 bases). What was sequenced was memory (CD45RO+) T cells sorted from blood. The sequence was obtained from a woman aged 18-29 years in good health. The CDR3 sequence: CASSSGGDNSPLHF. The DNA of the CDR3 is TGTGCCAGCAGTTCTGGGGGTGATAATTCACCCCTCCACTTT.